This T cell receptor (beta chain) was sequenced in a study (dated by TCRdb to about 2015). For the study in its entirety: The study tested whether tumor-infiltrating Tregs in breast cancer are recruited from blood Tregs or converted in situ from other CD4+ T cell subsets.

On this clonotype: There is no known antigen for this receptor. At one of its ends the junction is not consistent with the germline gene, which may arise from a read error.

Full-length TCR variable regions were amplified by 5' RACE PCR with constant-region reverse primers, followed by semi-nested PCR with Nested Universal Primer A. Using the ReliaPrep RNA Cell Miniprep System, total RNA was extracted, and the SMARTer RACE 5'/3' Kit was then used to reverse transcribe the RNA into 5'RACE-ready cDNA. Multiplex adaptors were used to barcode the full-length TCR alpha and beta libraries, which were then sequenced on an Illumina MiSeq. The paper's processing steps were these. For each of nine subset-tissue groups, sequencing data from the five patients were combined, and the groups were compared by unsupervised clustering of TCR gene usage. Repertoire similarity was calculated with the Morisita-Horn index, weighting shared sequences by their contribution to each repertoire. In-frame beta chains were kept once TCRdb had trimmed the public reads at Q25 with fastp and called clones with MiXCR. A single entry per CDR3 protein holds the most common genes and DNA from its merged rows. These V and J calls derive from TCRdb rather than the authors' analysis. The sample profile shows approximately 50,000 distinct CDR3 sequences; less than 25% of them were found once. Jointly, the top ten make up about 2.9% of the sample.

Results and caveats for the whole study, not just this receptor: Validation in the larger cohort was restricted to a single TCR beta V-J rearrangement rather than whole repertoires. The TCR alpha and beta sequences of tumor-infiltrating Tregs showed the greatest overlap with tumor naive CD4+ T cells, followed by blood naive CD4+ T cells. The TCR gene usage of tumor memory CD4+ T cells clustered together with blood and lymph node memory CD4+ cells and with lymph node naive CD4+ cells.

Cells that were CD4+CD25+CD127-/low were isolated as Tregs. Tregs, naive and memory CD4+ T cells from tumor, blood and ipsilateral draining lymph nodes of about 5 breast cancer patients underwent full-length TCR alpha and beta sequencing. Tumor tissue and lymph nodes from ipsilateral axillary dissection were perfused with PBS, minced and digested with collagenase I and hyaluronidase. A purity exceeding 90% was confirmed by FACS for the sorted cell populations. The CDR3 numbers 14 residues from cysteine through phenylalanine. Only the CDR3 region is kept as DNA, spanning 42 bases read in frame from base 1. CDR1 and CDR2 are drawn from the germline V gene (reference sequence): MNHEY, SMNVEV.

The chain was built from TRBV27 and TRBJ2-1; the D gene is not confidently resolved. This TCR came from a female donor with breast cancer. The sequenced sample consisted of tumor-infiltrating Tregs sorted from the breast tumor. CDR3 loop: CASSSAIINNGQFF. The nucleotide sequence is TGTGCCAGCAGTTCAGCGATTATCAACAATGGGCAGTTCTTC.